These 22 T cell receptor beta chains were sequenced from one sample in a study of T cell repertoires in cytomegalovirus infection. TCRdb itself ran the reads through MiXCR, one entry per CDR3 protein. The table lists 100,000 to 150,000 distinct CDR3 sequences, 7.5% to 9% of them singletons. Sequences were obtained from PBMCs. The receptors stem from a human donor in good health (CMV status not recorded). Some clones in this sample may be carry-over from other donors' samples.

This clonotype has a count of ten or more. This rearrangement joins TRBV7-9 to TRBJ1-2; D not resolved. Germline V gene sequence: CDR1 SEHNR, CDR2 FQNEAQ (reference sequence). The CDR3 totals 12 residues. Trimming took 3 bases from V and 7 from J, leaving 9 bases between them. CDR3 DNA: TGTGCCAGCAGCTTTACCGGGATTGGCTACACCTTC. Translating it yields CASSFTGIGYTF.

This clonotype was recorded at least ten times. The chain employs TRBV7-8 and TRBJ2-3; a weak D match, TRBD1 (5 bases). Trimming took off 2 bases at V and 5 bases at J, with 14 bases between the two ends. The CDR3 length is 15 residues. In germline, CDR1 is SGHVS, CDR2 FQNEAQ. CDR3: CASSLSSQGGDTQYF. Here the CDR3 DNA reads TGTGCCAGCAGCTTAAGCAGCCAGGGTGGAGATACGCAGTATTTT.

As regards this clonotype: A much larger clone sits a single nucleotide away, making a read error possible. The chain is built from TRBV20-1 and TRBJ2-5; D is ambiguous. Trimming shortened V by 6 bases and J by 2 bases, and 10 bases separated the two germline ends. Germline-derived CDR1 and CDR2 are DFQATT and SNEGSKA (reference sequence). This CDR3 region has 12 residues. The CDR3 DNA follows: TGCAGTGCAAACGGGCTACAAGAGACCCAGTACTTC. This translates into CSANGLQETQYF.

This clonotype showed up many times. The chain recombines TRBV7-2 with TRBJ1-2, with TRBD1 as a possible D gene (6 bases). The CDR3 has 15 residues. The germline V and J ends were trimmed by 5 bases and 4 bases, with 17 bases remaining between them. Germline lookup yields CDR1 SGHTA and CDR2 FQGNSA. CDR3 in DNA: TGTGCCAGCAGCCCAGCAACACAGGGTCTCTATGGCTACACCTTC. This sequence encodes CASSPATQGLYGYTF.

This clonotype was counted many times. The V gene is TRBV12-3 or TRBV12-4, the J gene TRBJ1-4; 8 bases agree with TRBD1. With 3 bases clipped from V and 2 bases from J, the junction kept 5 bases outside the gene matches. The CDR3 length is 16 residues. CDR3 DNA: TGTGCCAGCAGTTTTGGATGGGACAGGACTAATGAAAAACTGTTTTTT. Translated: CASSFGWDRTNEKLFF.

This clonotype was recorded many times. The chain couples TRBV2 to TRBJ2-6, with no clear D. The CDR3 totals 19 residues. V was cut by 6 bases and J by 1 base, with 22 bases left in between. The germline V gene has CDR1 SNHLY and CDR2 FYNNEI. CDR3 in amino acids: CASRTSGPGASSGANVLTF. Written as DNA, the CDR3 is TGTGCCAGCAGGACCTCCGGGCCAGGTGCATCTTCTGGGGCCAACGTCCTGACTTTC.

This clonotype was seen repeatedly, ten times or more. The chain uses TRBV7-3 and TRBJ2-2; 8 nucleotides agree with TRBD2. The CDR3 runs 16 residues. V dropped 2 bases and J dropped 4; count of bases not matched to a gene: 6. Germline lookup yields CDR1 SGHTA and CDR2 FQGTGA. CDR3 sequence reads: CASSLSSGGVTGELFF. CDR3 sequence (DNA): TGTGCCAGCAGCTTATCATCCGGGGGGGTCACCGGGGAGCTGTTTTTT.

This chain joins TRBV20-1 and TRBJ2-7; no firm D call. V lost 6 bases and J lost 3, with 15 bases in between. The CDR3 runs to 13 residues. The germline gives CDR1 DFQATT, CDR2 SNEGSKA (reference sequence). The CDR3 DNA reads TGCAGTGCCAATAGTCCAGGCGGCTACGAGCAGTACTTC. Translating gives CSANSPGGYEQYF.

This clonotype was detected many times. This chain connects TRBV19 to TRBJ1-1; D ambiguous. There are 15 residues in the CDR3. Per the germline V gene, CDR1 is LNHDA and CDR2 is SQIVND (reference sequence). V was shortened by 5 bases and J by 3 bases, with 16 bases between the two germline ends. The CDR3 DNA sequence: TGTGCCAGTAGTCTCTGGCCGTTTCGGGACACTGAAGCTTTCTTT. Encoded protein: CASSLWPFRDTEAFF.

This clonotype occurred many times. The rearrangement joins TRBV7-9 to TRBJ2-5, with D perhaps assigned TRBD1 or TRBD2 (7 bases each). CDR3 length: 14 residues. CDR1 SEHNR and CDR2 FQNEAQ come from the germline V gene (reference sequence). The V and J ends lost 6 bases and 3 bases respectively, with 14 bases between them. The CDR3 region has the DNA TGTGCCAGCAGAAGGTCAGGGGGGGAAGAGACCCAGTACTTC. The encoded protein is CASRRSGGEETQYF.

This clonotype was counted many times. The chain joins TRBV7-2 to TRBJ1-4; no definite D call. CDR3 length equals 15 residues. V shed 5 bases and J shed 5 bases, with 15 bases lying between them. Germline V CDR1 and CDR2: SGHTA, FQGNSA. The CDR3 DNA reads TGTGCCAGCAGCCTGGGAAGCCTTGAGAATGAAAAACTGTTTTTT. Translation: CASSLGSLENEKLFF. The whole variable domain, remainder taken from reference TRBV7-2 and TRBJ1-4, is GAGVSQSPSNKVTEKGKDVELRCDPISGHTALYWYRQSLGQGLEFLIYFQGNSAPDKSGLPSDRFSAERTGGSVSTLTIQRTQQEDSAVYLCASSLGSLENEKLFFGSGTQLSVL.

This clonotype was picked up many times. The V gene is TRBV7-9, the J gene TRBJ1-1; the D is unclear. Trimming pared 5 bases from V and 5 bases from J, leaving 12 bases between. The CDR3 is 13 amino acids. CDR1 and CDR2 from the germline V gene are SEHNR and FQNEAQ (reference sequence). The DNA for the CDR3 is TGTGCCAGCAGCCCAGACCTGGGGACTGAAGCTTTCTTT. Amino acid sequence: CASSPDLGTEAFF.

This clonotype was seen at least ten times. J is TRBJ2-7 and V is TRBV28, with a tentative D call TRBD2 (6 bases). The CDR3 length is 16 residues. Germline values: CDR1 MDHEN, CDR2 SYDVKM. Trimming stripped 3 bases from V and 2 bases from J, with 17 bases between. CDR3 region: CASSFAGRHPPYEQYF. CDR3 nucleotides: TGTGCCAGCAGTTTTGCGGGGAGACACCCTCCCTACGAGCAGTACTTC.

Worth noting for this clonotype: A much more abundant neighbour one base away suggests this may be a read error. The gene calls are TRBV5-8 and TRBJ2-3; 7 bases fit TRBD1. This CDR3 has 14 residues. Germline values: CDR1 SGHTS, CDR2 YDEGEE. The DNA of the CDR3 is TGTGCCAGCAGGGGACAGCTTTACACAGTTACGCAGTATTTT. This sequence encodes CASRGQLYTVTQYF. Together with reference TRBV5-8 and TRBJ2-3, the CDR3 gives the full variable domain: EAGVTQSPTHLIKTRGQQATLRCSPISGHTSVYWYQQALGLGLQFLLWYDEGEERNRGNFPPRFSGRQFPNYSSELNVNALELEDSALYLCASRGQLYTVTQYFGPGTRLTVL.

This sequence joins TRBV5-1 and TRBJ2-7, with 7 bases aligning to TRBD1. The CDR3 runs to 12 residues. Unmatched junction bases numbered 1, after V lost 2 bases and J lost 5 bases. The germline V gene encodes CDR1 SGHRS and CDR2 YFSETQ. The CDR3 bases are TGCGCCAGCAGCTTTACAGGGGACGAGCAGTACTTC. Protein: CASSFTGDEQYF.

The sample holds many counts of this clonotype. The chain is built from TRBV5-5 and TRBJ2-2; maybe TRBD2 (6 bases). The CDR3 is 17 amino acids. Germline loops: CDR1 SGHKS, CDR2 YYEKEE (reference sequence). V dropped 6 bases and J dropped 7 bases, with 25 bases sitting between them. CDR3 loop: CASTPVQGLSMYGELFF. CDR3 DNA: TGTGCCAGCACCCCGGTCCAGGGACTTTCCATGTACGGGGAGCTGTTTTTT.

This clonotype showed up many times. Its ends do not fully match the called genes, so a read error is possible. The J gene is TRBJ1-1, the V gene TRBV20-1; the D gene is possibly TRBD1 (6 bases). The CDR3 spans 11 residues. CDR1 DFQATT and CDR2 SNEGSKA come from the germline V gene (reference sequence). CDR3 amino acids: CSARRTAIPVF. Written as DNA, the CDR3 is TGCAGTGCTAGAAGGACAGCGATTCCGGTCTTT.

The CDR3 loop reads CSASEGRGIEETQYF. In DNA form, the CDR3 reads TGCAGTGCTTCCGAGGGTCGGGGGATTGAAGAGACCCAGTACTTC. The V gene is TRBV20-1, the J gene TRBJ2-5; tentatively, D is TRBD2 (6 bases). CDR3 length: 15 residues. Per the germline V gene, CDR1 is DFQATT and CDR2 is SNEGSKA (reference sequence). Trimming left V 5 bases short and J 3 bases short, with 19 bases between.

This clonotype occurred many times. The chain recombines TRBV2 with TRBJ1-1; the D gene is possibly TRBD1 (6 bases). The ends were cut back, 6 bases at V and 7 bases at J, with 21 bases in the middle. Germline CDR1 and CDR2: SNHLY and FYNNEI. This CDR3 is built from 15 residues. In nucleotides, the CDR3 is TGTGCCAGCAGCCTCCCGGGGGCAGGGGTTGATGAAGCTTTCTTT. Its translation is CASSLPGAGVDEAFF.

The sample holds many counts of this clonotype. The rearrangement links TRBV29-1 to TRBJ2-3; 8 nucleotides line up with TRBD1. Germline lookup yields CDR1 SQVTM and CDR2 ANQGSEA. The CDR3 consists of 13 residues. Trimming removed 5 bases from V and 0 bases from J; junction bases left unmatched: 1. CDR3 nucleotide sequence: TGCAGCGTTTACAGGGGGAGCACAGATACGCAGTATTTT. Amino acid sequence: CSVYRGSTDTQYF.

This clonotype has only a few counts. This chain uses TRBV14 with TRBJ2-2; 10 nucleotides match TRBD1. CDR1 is SGHDN and CDR2 is FVKESK in the germline V gene. The CDR3 length is 17 residues. The V segment lost 1 base and the J segment 2 bases; nucleotides outside the gene matches: 4. CDR3 nucleotide sequence: TGTGCCAGCAGCCAAGGCGGGACAGGGGCTAACACCGGGGAGCTGTTTTTT. Its protein is CASSQGGTGANTGELFF.

This clonotype was observed at least ten times. The gene calls are TRBV20-1 and TRBJ1-1; D is unresolved. Germline CDR1 DFQATT, CDR2 SNEGSKA (reference sequence). V shed 1 base and J shed 0 bases, with 9 bases lying between them. This CDR3 is 14 amino acids long. CDR3: CSARVEGLNTEAFF. CDR3 sequence (DNA): TGCAGTGCTAGAGTAGAGGGCCTGAACACTGAAGCTTTCTTT.